Given below is one T cell receptor beta chain in context. Germline CDR1 and CDR2: MRHNA and SNTAGT. The CDR3 consists of 16 residues. The germline V and J ends were trimmed by 3 bases and 4 bases, with 19 bases remaining between them. The sample comes from a study of cytomegalovirus exposure and HLA in healthy donors. PCR primers comprised 60 Vbeta and 13 Jbeta primers. Only in-frame clones appear in the TCRdb table, and some are missing; sequencing was by immunoSEQ multiplex PCR. This sample carries 110,000 or so clones, 67% of them seen once, and the ten largest clones take roughly 8.3%. Sequenced sample: PBMCs. The TCR comes from a man between 18 and 35 years old in good health and CMV-seropositive. The chain is built from TRBV6-4 and TRBJ2-7; D is perhaps TRBD2 (5 bases). This chain's CDR3 is CASSEPLRSWEYEQYF. DNA of the CDR3: TGTGCCAGCAGTGAGCCCCTTAGGAGTTGGGAGTACGAGCAGTACTTC.